This entry features one T cell receptor beta chain sequence. Its cognate antigen has yet to be identified. No clone much larger than this one lies a single base away; base qualities are absent. From the cysteine through the phenylalanine, the CDR3 covers 15 amino acids. Just CDR3 DNA is preserved here, 45 bases in frame from base 1. Germline trimming: 3 bases from V, 6 bases from J; junction bases outside gene matches: 8. CDR1 is given as SEHNR and CDR2 as FQNEAQ, both from the germline V gene (reference sequence). Profiling of TCR beta VDJ combinations and CDR3 sequences used genomic DNA as the template. An Illumina HiSeq 2000 was used for TCR repertoire sequencing. The study's own analysis went as follows. Repertoire assessment relied on Simpson's diversity index, CDR3 size and DJ length profiles, and TRBV/TRBJ rearrangement plots. Whichever DNA sequence was most abundant in the deep sequencing data was defined as the immunodominant clone. CDR3 amino acid sequences were screened for sharing across subjects and compared with published repertoires and the VDJdb database. Using fastp at Q25 and MiXCR, TCRdb reprocessed the public reads and kept productive beta chains. Rows with a matching CDR3 protein are joined into one entry that keeps the most common DNA and genes. The V and J calls shown here were made by TCRdb, not taken from the authors' results. Present in this sample are under 350,000 distinct CDR3 sequences, approximately 58% of which were seen just once. 1.3% of the sample lies in the top ten.

Patients chosen for sequencing had shown expansion of CD8+CD57+ cells by flow cytometry. Every patient had severe acquired aplastic anemia, diagnosed using the International Study of Aplastic Anemia and Agranulocytosis and Camitta criteria. No patient had received any therapy when blood was sampled. TCR repertoires of sorted CD4+ and CD8+ blood T cells from severe aplastic anemia patients and healthy subjects were deep-sequenced in the study. Patients were enrolled in the USA under clinicaltrials.gov protocols 00001620, 01623167, 00001397, 00071045, 00081523 and 00961064. Ficoll-Paque density gradient centrifugation was used to isolate peripheral blood mononuclear cells. Before DNA extraction, CD4+ and CD8+ T cells were sorted by FACS or by magnetic beads. This sample stems from a study of CD8+CD57+ T cells in acquired aplastic anemia (dated by TCRdb to the late 2010s). About the study as a whole: On average, sorted CD4+ and CD8+ cells yielded 3.2 ug of extracted DNA, with a range of about 0.19 to 30 ug. A CD8+CD57+ expansion meant a frequency higher than the mean frequency seen in healthy subjects. Study-wide conclusions, independent of this receptor: About 30 CD8+ CDR3 sequences were found to be shared between patients and controls, but these sequences appeared to be highly expressed in patients and within the immunodominant clones of the patients. CD8+ Simpson's diversity did not differ significantly between patients and healthy controls (P=0.060).

The sequence was obtained from a human donor with aplastic anemia. The chain was built from TRBV7-9 and TRBJ2-7; TRBD2 lines up with 10 middle nucleotides. The sample consisted of sorted CD4+, CD8+, or CD8+CD57+ T cells (not recorded which) from PBMCs. The nucleotide sequence reads TGTGCCAGCAGCTTGTGGGGAAGCGGGGGGGGCGAGCAGTACTTC. Translated, it reads CASSLWGSGGGEQYF.